A single sample gave rise to the 10 T cell receptor beta chains below, sequenced in a study of memory CD8 T cells in hepatitis C reinfection. Data came from immunoSEQ multiplex PCR; TCRdb stores just in-frame clones and leaves some out. In the table there are 45,000 to 55,000 clones, roughly 89% of which are singletons. Specified time point: pre-reinfection, 55 to 20 weeks before reinfection detection. TCR sequencing was done directly ex vivo on sorted cells, without expansion in vitro. Material: naive CD8+ T cells sorted from blood. Every receptor here comes from a man aged 18 to 35 with hepatitis C virus infection.

This rearrangement joins TRBV19 to TRBJ2-5; TRBD1 matches at 9 bases. The germline gives CDR1 LNHDA, CDR2 SQIVND (reference sequence). With V trimmed by 3 bases and J by 7 bases, 9 bases remained unmatched. The CDR3 has 15 amino acids. CDR3 in amino acids: CASSMGQGGMGTQYF. The CDR3 nucleotides read TGTGCCAGTAGTATGGGACAGGGTGGAATGGGGACCCAGTACTTC.

The rearrangement uses TRBV6-1 and TRBJ2-3, with 9 bases identical to TRBD2. In germline, CDR1 is MNHNS, CDR2 SASEGT. Germline trimming cut 1 base from V and 6 bases from J; bases unmatched to any gene: 14. The CDR3 extends over 18 amino acids. CDR3 amino acids: CASSEENSGGAPLDTQYF. As DNA, the CDR3 is TGTGCCAGCAGTGAAGAGAATAGCGGGGGCGCGCCGCTGGATACGCAGTATTTT.

The V call is TRBV19, the J call TRBJ1-1; D is ambiguous. The V gene lost 5 bases and the J gene lost 2 bases, with 9 bases spanning the gap. CDR1 is LNHDA, CDR2 SQIVND, per germline (reference sequence). This CDR3 has 13 amino acids. CDR3 sequence (DNA): TGTGCCAGTAGTGTGACACCAAACACTGAAGCTTTCTTT. Its protein is CASSVTPNTEAFF.

The chain is built from TRBV5-1 and TRBJ1-1; D remains ambiguous. The V and J ends lost 2 bases and 0 bases respectively, with 8 bases between them. The CDR3 consists of 14 residues. Looked up from germline, CDR1 is SGHRS and CDR2 is YFSETQ. The CDR3 DNA follows: TGCGCCAGCAGCTTTGAGACAATGAACACTGAAGCTTTCTTT. This sequence encodes CASSFETMNTEAFF.

The chain links TRBV7-6 to TRBJ2-1; 8 bases map to TRBD1. With V trimmed by 4 bases and J by 10 bases, 15 bases remained unmatched. The CDR3 is 16 amino acids. The V gene's germline CDR1 is SGHVS and CDR2 FNYEAQ. The CDR3 loop is CASSSPQGRGLGEQFF. In DNA form, the CDR3 reads TGTGCCAGCAGCTCACCCCAGGGCAGGGGGCTAGGAGAGCAGTTCTTC.

The rearrangement uses TRBV28 and TRBJ2-5; 10 bases map to TRBD2. With 2 bases clipped from V and 2 bases from J, the junction kept 17 bases outside the gene matches. CDR3 size: 20 residues. CDR1 MDHEN and CDR2 SYDVKM come from the germline V gene. The CDR3 loop is CASSLVSGRALEDRQETQYF. The CDR3 DNA reads TGTGCCAGCAGTTTAGTAAGCGGGAGGGCCTTGGAAGATCGGCAAGAGACCCAGTACTTC.

DNA for the CDR3: TGTGCCAGCAGCTCCTCCGGGACAGGAAACACCGGGGAGCTGTTTTTT. It encodes CASSSSGTGNTGELFF. V usage is TRBV7-9 and J usage is TRBJ2-2, with TRBD1 matching over 8 bases. V was clipped by 4 bases and J by 2 bases; unmatched bases: 6. This CDR3 has 16 residues. Germline CDR1 SEHNR, CDR2 FQNEAQ (reference sequence).

This chain joins TRBV28 and TRBJ2-7, with D maybe TRBD2 (5 bases). V was pared by 5 bases and J by 5 bases, with 13 bases between. The germline V gene encodes CDR1 MDHEN and CDR2 SYDVKM. The CDR3 length is 13 residues. The CDR3 DNA follows: TGTGCCAGCAGTCCGAGGGATGGCGACGAGCAGTACTTC. Translating gives CASSPRDGDEQYF.

The chain employs TRBV27 and TRBJ2-2; 9 nucleotides match TRBD2. Germline lookup yields CDR1 MNHEY and CDR2 SMNVEV (reference sequence). The CDR3 is 15 amino acids. V was pared by 5 bases and J by 0 bases, with 1 base of the junction left unmatched. The CDR3 sequence is CASSPSGANTGELFF. CDR3 nucleotide sequence: TGTGCCAGCAGTCCTAGCGGGGCGAACACCGGGGAGCTGTTTTTT.

The chain recombines TRBV19 with TRBJ2-2; TRBD1 agrees at 10 bases. Losses at the gene ends were 5 bases for V and 6 bases for J; bases not matched to a gene: 9. This CDR3 region has 16 residues. The V gene's germline CDR1 is LNHDA and CDR2 SQIVND (reference sequence). CDR3 amino acids: CASSSRDRGSAGELFF. CDR3 DNA: TGTGCCAGTAGTTCCAGGGACAGGGGTTCCGCCGGGGAGCTGTTTTTT.